This TCR beta chain came from a study of cytomegalovirus exposure and HLA in healthy donors. Clones were sequenced by immunoSEQ multiplex PCR, and TCRdb holds only the in-frame ones, with some missing. The sample contains around 140,000 clones, about nine tenths of which appear only once. CDR1 is SGHRS and CDR2 is YFSETQ in the germline V gene. The ends lost 4 bases at V and 2 bases at J; junction bases unmatched: 7. The CDR3 covers 15 residues. The specimen was PBMCs. The TCR originated in a man younger than 35 in good health and CMV-seropositive. The genes are TRBV5-1 and TRBJ2-7, with 9 nucleotides matching TRBD1. Here the CDR3 DNA reads TGCGCCAGCAGCGGACAACAGGGGGCCACCTACGAGCAGTACTTC. It specifies CASSGQQGATYEQYF.